These 4 T cell receptor beta chains were sequenced from one sample in a study of cytomegalovirus exposure and HLA in healthy donors. This PCR relied on a set of 60 Vbeta primers and 13 Jbeta primers. The protocol was immunoSEQ multiplex PCR, while the TCRdb copy is restricted to in-frame clones and leaves out a portion. The table lists under 200,000 clones, roughly 75% of them singletons. The sample taken for sequencing was PBMCs. The receptors come from a woman in her forties or fifties in good health and CMV-seropositive.

This chain uses TRBV18 with TRBJ1-2; D unclear. The ends were cut back, 10 bases at V and 8 bases at J, with 14 bases in the middle. The CDR3 length is 11 residues. Germline V CDR1 and CDR2: KGHSH, LQKENI. The CDR3 loop is CAILRGWGYTF. The CDR3 region has the DNA TGTGCCATCCTACGTGGTTGGGGCTACACCTTC. Full variable domain (remainder filled in from reference TRBV18 and TRBJ1-2): NAGVMQNPRHLVRRRGQEARLRCSPMKGHSHVYWYRQLPEEGLKFMVYLQKENIIDESGMPKERFSAEFPKEGPSILRIQQVVRGDSAAYFCAILRGWGYTFGSGTRLTVV.

The table lists this clone with a few counts. This sequence joins TRBV5-4 and TRBJ2-7, with 7 nucleotides matching TRBD1. Germline trimming cut 2 bases from V and 5 bases from J; bases unmatched to any gene: 10. Germline loops: CDR1 SGHNT, CDR2 YYREEE (reference sequence). This CDR3 spans 15 amino acids. The chain's CDR3 is CASSLWGRGPDEQYF. CDR3 sequence (DNA): TGTGCCAGCAGCTTATGGGGTAGGGGGCCTGACGAGCAGTACTTC.

The CDR3 DNA follows: TGTGCCAGCAGCCAATTCCCGACAGGGCCTGCGAACACCGGGGAGCTGTTTTTT. This translates into CASSQFPTGPANTGELFF. The V and J genes are TRBV14 and TRBJ2-2; 7 nucleotides line up with TRBD1. Trimming at V came to 2 bases and at J to 0 bases, leaving 9 bases not matched to a gene. Germline-derived CDR1 and CDR2 are SGHDN and FVKESK. The CDR3 runs 18 residues. The whole variable domain, filled in from reference TRBV14 and TRBJ2-2, reads EAGVTQFPSHSVIEKGQTVTLRCDPISGHDNLYWYRRVMGKEIKFLLHFVKESKQDESGMPNNRFLAERTGGTYSTLKVQPAELEDSGVYFCASSQFPTGPANTGELFFGEGSRLTVL.

This clone was seen only once. This rearrangement joins TRBV4-3 to TRBJ1-2; perhaps TRBD1 as D (5 bases). Trimming stripped 0 bases from V and 5 bases from J, with 10 bases between. CDR1 is LGHNA and CDR2 is YSLEER in the germline V gene. This CDR3 region has 14 residues. CDR3 region: CASSQEAGGYGYTF. The CDR3 bases are TGCGCCAGCAGCCAAGAGGCGGGGGGATATGGCTACACCTTC.